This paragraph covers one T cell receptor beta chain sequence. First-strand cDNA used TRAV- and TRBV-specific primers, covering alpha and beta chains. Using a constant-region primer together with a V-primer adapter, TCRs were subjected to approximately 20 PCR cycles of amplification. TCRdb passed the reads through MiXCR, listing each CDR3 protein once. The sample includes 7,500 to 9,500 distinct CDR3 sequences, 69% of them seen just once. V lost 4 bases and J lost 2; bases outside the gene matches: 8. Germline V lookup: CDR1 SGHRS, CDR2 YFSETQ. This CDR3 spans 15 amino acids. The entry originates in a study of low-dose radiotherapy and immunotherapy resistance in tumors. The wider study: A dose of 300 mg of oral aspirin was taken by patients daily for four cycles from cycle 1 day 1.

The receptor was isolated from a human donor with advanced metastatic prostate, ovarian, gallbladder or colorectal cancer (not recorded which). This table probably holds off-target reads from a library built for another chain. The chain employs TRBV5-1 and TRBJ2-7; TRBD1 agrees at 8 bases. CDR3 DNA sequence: TGCGCCAGCAGCGACACTACAGGGGGTACCTACGAGCAGTACTTC. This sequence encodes CASSDTTGGTYEQYF.